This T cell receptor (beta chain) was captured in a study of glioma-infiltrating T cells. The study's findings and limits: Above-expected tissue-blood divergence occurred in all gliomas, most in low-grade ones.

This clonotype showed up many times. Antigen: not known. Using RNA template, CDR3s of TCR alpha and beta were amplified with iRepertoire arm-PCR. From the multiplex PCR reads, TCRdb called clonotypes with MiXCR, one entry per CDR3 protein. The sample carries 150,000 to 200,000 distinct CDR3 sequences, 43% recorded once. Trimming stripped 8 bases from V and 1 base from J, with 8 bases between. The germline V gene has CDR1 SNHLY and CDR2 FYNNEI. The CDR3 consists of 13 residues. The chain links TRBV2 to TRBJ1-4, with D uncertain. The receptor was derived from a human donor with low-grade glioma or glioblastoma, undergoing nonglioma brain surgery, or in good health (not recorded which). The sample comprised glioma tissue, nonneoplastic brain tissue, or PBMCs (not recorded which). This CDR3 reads CASVRGTNEKLFF. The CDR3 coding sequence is TGTGCCAGCGTCCGGGGAACTAATGAAAAACTGTTTTTT. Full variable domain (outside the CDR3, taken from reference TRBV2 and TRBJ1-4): EPEVTQTPSHQVTQMGQEVILRCVPISNHLYFYWYRQILGQKVEFLVSFYNNEISEKSEIFDDQFSVERPDGSNFTLKIRSTKLEDSAMYFCASVRGTNEKLFFGSGTQLSVL.